The sequence of this T cell receptor beta chain was determined in a study of blood T cell repertoires in COVID-19. Study summary: There were acute and convalescent COVID-19 samples, and they came from the United States, Italy and Spain.

Using immunoSEQ multiplex PCR, the repertoire was profiled, and TCRdb retains in-frame clones only, with some absent. The sample carries around 200,000 clones, roughly 90% recorded once. From germline, CDR1 is SGHRS and CDR2 YFSETQ. The V and J ends lost 6 bases and 4 bases, in that order; junction bases with no gene match: 9. The CDR3 runs 14 residues. Enrolled through a virtual design, the participants were between roughly 18 and 95 years of age and came from fewer than 30 US areas. The sequencing sample was made of PBMCs or T cells enriched from blood (not recorded which). The chain couples TRBV5-1 to TRBJ1-2, with 7 bases aligning to TRBD1. The TCR was taken from a woman in her 30s who had been exposed to COVID-19. CDR3 DNA: TGCGCCAGCAACCAACAGGGGCGCGGCTATGGCTACACCTTC. Translated: CASNQQGRGYGYTF.